This is a list of T cell receptor beta chains from one sample in a study of T cell therapy after organ transplantation. This table comes from immunoSEQ multiplex PCR, and its TCRdb copy is limited to in-frame clones, with some not included. The sample carries over 1,000 clones, roughly 70% recorded once. These receptors' targets are unknown. This sample comprised CD8+ T cells from blood, obtained before autologous CMV-specific T cell therapy. These receptors all stem from a human patient who had received a solid organ transplant and had CMV disease. Each CDR3 is given with its conserved first and last residue. The order of the fields is J gene, D gene, V gene, clone size, CDR3 DNA, CDR3 protein. A D gene is named only where the DNA matches it firmly. Where a row states a size, it is once, few, many or the class of an expanded clone; other rows omit it.

>TRBJ1-1|TRBD1|TRBV6-5|-
TGTGCCAGCAGAATTACAGGGGGCTCTGAAGCTTTCTTT
CASRITGGSEAFF
>TRBJ1-5|-|TRBV5-4|-
TGTGCCAGCAGCCTGGAGGAGAGTAGCAATCAGCCCCAGCATTTT
CASSLEESSNQPQHF
>TRBJ2-7|-|TRBV5-1|few
TGCGCCAGCAGCCCGTTGGACGGATACGAGCAGTACTTC
CASSPLDGYEQYF
>TRBJ1-1|TRBD1|TRBV7-9|once
TGTGCCAGCAGCTTAGGGGACAGGGGGCGGGCCACTGAAGCTTTCTTT
CASSLGDRGRATEAFF
>TRBJ1-1|TRBD1|TRBV7-3|-
TGTGCCAGCAGCTACGACAGGGGCACTGAAGCTTTCTTT
CASSYDRGTEAFF
>TRBJ1-4|TRBD1|TRBV4-1|large
TGCGCCAGCAGCCAACTCGTGAGACGGGACAGACCCTACCCTCATAATGAAAAACTGTTTTTT
CASSQLVRRDRPYPHNEKLFF
>TRBJ1-1|-|TRBV5-4|-
TGTGCCAGCAGCTCCTGGGACGGTGGGAACACTGAAGCTTTCTTT
CASSSWDGGNTEAFF
>TRBJ1-5|-|TRBV11-2|-
TGTGCCAGCAGCTTGGGCGGTAGCAATCAGCCCCAGCATTTT
CASSLGGSNQPQHF
>TRBJ1-1|-|TRBV9|once
TGTGCCAGCAGCCCACCGGGACGCCAGAACACTGAAGCTTTCTTT
CASSPPGRQNTEAFF
>TRBJ1-1|-|TRBV9|large
TGTGCCAGCAGCGATCTACGGTCGACGGCGGAAGCTTTCTTT
CASSDLRSTAEAFF
>TRBJ2-1|TRBD1|TRBV7-6|-
TGTGCCAGCAGCTTCGGGACAGGGGGCTTCTACAATGAGCAGTTCTTC
CASSFGTGGFYNEQFF
>TRBJ2-6|-|TRBV5-5|-
TGTGCCACCGTCTCCCCGGTTTCTGGGGCCAACGTCCTGACTTTC
CATVSPVSGANVLTF
>TRBJ2-7|TRBD1|TRBV9|few
TGTGCCAGCAGCGTAGGGGGGACAGGGGTTGACGAGCAGTACTTC
CASSVGGTGVDEQYF
>TRBJ2-7|TRBD1|TRBV4-2|-
TGTGCCAGCAGGTCTGACAGGGCTGACGAGCAGTACTTC
CASRSDRADEQYF
>TRBJ1-1|-|TRBV5-1|-
TGCGCCAGCAGCTTTTACACGAACACTGAAGCTTTCTTT
CASSFYTNTEAFF
>TRBJ2-7|TRBD2|TRBV5-4|large
TGTGCCAGCAGCCCGGGACTAGCCTACGAGCAGTACTTC
CASSPGLAYEQYF
>TRBJ2-6|-|TRBV18|-
TGTGCCAGCTCACCCAGCCCCGTCTCTCTCTCTGGGGCCAACGTCCTGACTTTC
CASSPSPVSLSGANVLTF
>TRBJ1-6|-|TRBV27|-
TGTGCCAGCAGTTTATACAGGCTCTCCTATAATTCACCCCTCCACTTT
CASSLYRLSYNSPLHF
>TRBJ1-1|-|TRBV27|-
TGTGCCAGCAGTTTATGGGGGGGACGGACTGAAGCTTTCTTT
CASSLWGGRTEAFF
>TRBJ2-7|-|TRBV28|-
TGTGCCAGCAGTTTATCGCACGGGACGGCTTCCTACGAGCAGTACTTC
CASSLSHGTASYEQYF
>TRBJ1-2|-|TRBV7-9|-
TGTGCCAGCAGCTCATCGACACCTGGCTACACCTTC
CASSSSTPGYTF
>TRBJ1-3|-|TRBV6-6|-
TGTGCCAGCAGTTCCGGGGTTGGAAACACCATATATTTT
CASSSGVGNTIYF
>TRBJ1-6|-|TRBV28|-
TGTGCCAGCAGTCCGATTTCGTTGCAGCTCTCCTATAATTCACCCCTCCACTTT
CASSPISLQLSYNSPLHF
>TRBJ1-2|-|TRBV7-9|-
TGTGCCAGCAGCTTAGATGACACTCTCTATGGCTACACCTTC
CASSLDDTLYGYTF
>TRBJ2-6|-|TRBV9|-
TGTGCCAGCAGCGTTGAGCCGGGACCTCCATCTGGGGCCAACGTCCTGACTTTC
CASSVEPGPPSGANVLTF
>TRBJ1-3|-|TRBV7-6|-
TGTGCCAGCAGCTTTAGAAACACCATATATTTT
CASSFRNTIYF
>TRBJ2-7|-|TRBV19|-
TGTGCCAGTAACGGACCGAACGAATACGAGCAGTACTTC
CASNGPNEYEQYF
>TRBJ2-5|TRBD2|TRBV28|-
TGTGCCAGCAGTTTTTGGACTAGCCTGTTGGACCCCCCCCAAGAGACCCAGTACTTC
CASSFWTSLLDPPQETQYF
>TRBJ1-2|-|TRBV6-6|-
TGTGCCAGCAGTTACTCGTGGCAGACCTATGGCTACACCTTC
CASSYSWQTYGYTF
>TRBJ2-1|TRBD2|TRBV7-2|-
TGTGCCAGCAGCTTAAGGGCTAGCGGGGGTAACAATGAGCAGTTCTTC
CASSLRASGGNNEQFF
>TRBJ2-7|TRBD1|TRBV6-1|-
TGTGCCAGCAGTGATGGGACAGGGGGCTCCTACGAGCAGTACTTC
CASSDGTGGSYEQYF
>TRBJ1-5|-|TRBV5-1|-
TGCGCCAGCAGCTCTCGGTGTCAGCCCCAGCATTTT
CASSSRCQPQHF
>TRBJ1-5|-|TRBV9|few
TGTGCCAGCAGCGTTGAGGGAGATAGCAATCAGCCCCAGCATTTT
CASSVEGDSNQPQHF
>TRBJ1-2|-|TRBV5-4|large
TGTGCCAGCAGCTTCGCGACAGAGGTTTTTTATGGCTACACCTTC
CASSFATEVFYGYTF
>TRBJ2-1|-|TRBV27|few
TGTGCCAGCAGATCGGACATCACCGAGCAGTTCTTC
CASRSDITEQFF
>TRBJ2-7|-|TRBV27|-
TGTGCCAGCAGTTTCGGGCAGCTCTACGAGCAGTACTTC
CASSFGQLYEQYF
>TRBJ2-3|-|TRBV7-6|-
TGTGCCAGCAGCTTAGACGACAGCTTGTCCACAGATACGCAGTATTTT
CASSLDDSLSTDTQYF
>TRBJ1-4|-|TRBV25-1|once
TGTGCCAGCAGTGTATATGCAACTAATGAAAAACTGTTTTTT
CASSVYATNEKLFF
>TRBJ2-3|TRBD2|TRBV7-7|-
TGTGCCAGCAGCCGCACTAGCGGGGGCACAGATACGCAGTATTTT
CASSRTSGGTDTQYF
>TRBJ1-1|TRBD1|TRBV7-9|-
TGTGCCAGCAGTCCAGGGGGAATGACTGAAGCTTTCTTT
CASSPGGMTEAFF
>TRBJ2-7|TRBD1|TRBV30|-
TGTGCCAGAACAGGGGAAAGCTCCTACGAGCAGTACTTC
CARTGESSYEQYF
>TRBJ2-6|TRBD1|TRBV27|-
TGTGCCAGCAGACTGGGACAGGGTGACTCTGGGGCCAACGTCCTGACTTTC
CASRLGQGDSGANVLTF
>TRBJ2-1|-|TRBV5-3|few
TGTGCCAGCAGCCCTAGGACAGTCTCCTACAATGAGCAGTTCTTC
CASSPRTVSYNEQFF
>TRBJ2-7|-|TRBV7-2|-
TGTGCCAGCAGCTTAATAACAGGGAGCGACGAGCAGTACTTC
CASSLITGSDEQYF
>TRBJ2-7|-|TRBV4-2|-
TGTGCCAGCAGGGACGTTGTCGGGGGTCGGTACGAGCAGTACTTC
CASRDVVGGRYEQYF